The T cell receptor (beta chain) described here comes from a study of cytomegalovirus exposure and HLA in healthy donors. Findings of the study overall: Apparent HLA restriction characterized most CMV-associated TCR beta chains in a later analysis. It was only CMV serostatus that was available as immune exposure information. Roughly even sequencing depth across donors was the assumption behind the presence/absence analyses.

Germline assignment: CDR1 MGHRA and CDR2 YSYEKL. Trimming shortened V by 1 base and J by 0 bases, and 10 bases separated the two germline ends. CDR3 length equals 16 residues. With regard to this clone: As yet, its antigen is unknown.

Both 60 Vbeta primers and 13 Jbeta primers went into the PCR. The table came from immunoSEQ multiplex PCR; TCRdb's copy has only in-frame clones and leaves some out. The data show about 170,000 clones, with about 80% seen just once and under 2.5% held by the top ten. The sample comprised PBMCs. The chain recombines TRBV4-1 with TRBJ1-5; D may be TRBD1 (6 bases). This clonotype originated in a female donor in good health and CMV-seronegative. As DNA, the CDR3 is TGCGCCAGCAGCCAAGGGACAGTAGTTAGCAATCAGCCCCAGCATTTT. This encodes CASSQGTVVSNQPQHF.